These 11 T cell receptor beta chains came from one sample sequenced in a study of CXCR3 chemokines and chemotherapy response in bladder cancer. TCRdb processed the PCR reads anew with MiXCR; each CDR3 protein has one entry. This table holds around 8,000 distinct CDR3 sequences, about 12% found once. This specimen was collected from a patient whose treatment included neoadjuvant chemotherapy. All receptors come from a human donor with bladder cancer that responded to neoadjuvant chemotherapy.

This clonotype was counted at least ten times. The V call is TRBV5-5, the J call TRBJ1-2; D might be TRBD1 (5 bases). Germline values: CDR1 SGHKS, CDR2 YYEKEE (reference sequence). Trimming removed 2 bases at V and 4 bases at J, with 12 bases between. The CDR3 length is 14 residues. The CDR3 is CASSFNMGGYGYTF. The CDR3 region has the DNA TGTGCCAGCAGCTTTAACATGGGGGGCTATGGCTACACCTTC.

This clonotype was counted only a few times. This sequence joins TRBV25-1 and TRBJ2-1; 10 nucleotides match TRBD1. Looked up from germline, CDR1 is MGHDK and CDR2 is SYGVNS. The CDR3 length is 15 residues. The V and J ends lost 4 bases and 8 bases, in that order; junction bases with no gene match: 8. The CDR3 sequence: CASSAPGQGSDEQFF. CDR3 in DNA: TGTGCCAGCAGTGCGCCGGGACAGGGGTCGGATGAGCAGTTCTTC.

The J gene is TRBJ1-1, the V gene TRBV6-1; tentative D call: TRBD1 (6 bases). Germline values: CDR1 MNHNS, CDR2 SASEGT. The CDR3 sequence is 16 residues long. V dropped 5 bases and J dropped 4 bases, with 20 bases sitting between them. The CDR3, as DNA: TGTGCCAGCAGTAAATTGGGGGCGGGAACGGCCACTGAAGCTTTCTTT. This translates into CASSKLGAGTATEAFF.

At least ten counts were recorded for this clonotype. The chain joins TRBV11-1 to TRBJ2-5; either TRBD1 or TRBD2 may supply D (5 bases each). Germline V lookup: CDR1 SGHAT, CDR2 FQDESV (reference sequence). This CDR3 contains 16 residues. V was trimmed by 5 bases and J by 0 bases, leaving 16 bases between them. Here the CDR3 DNA reads TGTGCCAGCAGCGTCGAAGGGTGGGACCACCAAGAGACCCAGTACTTC. It codes for CASSVEGWDHQETQYF.

This clonotype was observed at least ten times. V and J are TRBV19 and TRBJ1-5; no reliable D call. Germline CDR1 is LNHDA and CDR2 is SQIVND (reference sequence). The CDR3 covers 13 residues. V was shortened by 4 bases and J by 6 bases, with 10 bases between the two germline ends. The CDR3 DNA reads as TGTGCCAGTAGTACTGGGCTGGGTCAGCCCCAGCATTTT. Translation gives CASSTGLGQPQHF.

The table lists this clonotype with many counts. The chain couples TRBV12-3 or TRBV12-4 to TRBJ1-2; TRBD1 matches at 9 bases. The CDR3 has 13 residues. V shed 6 bases and J 6 bases; nucleotides not matched to a gene: 5. In DNA, the CDR3 is TGTGCCAGCAGAAAGGGGACAGGGCATGGCTACACCTTC. This gives the protein CASRKGTGHGYTF.

The table lists this clonotype with a count of one. The chain is built from TRBV5-5 and TRBJ2-7; D call uncertain. Trimming stripped 0 bases from V and 3 bases from J, with 13 bases between. The CDR3 loop spans 15 amino acids. Germline assignment: CDR1 SGHKS and CDR2 YYEKEE (reference sequence). This chain's CDR3 is CASSLAGGALYEQYF. As DNA, the CDR3 is TGTGCCAGCAGCTTGGCAGGCGGCGCCCTCTACGAGCAGTACTTC.

About this clonotype itself: A far larger clone is one nucleotide away, so this likely arose from a read error. The chain joins TRBV27 to TRBJ1-5; D unresolved. CDR1 and CDR2 from the germline V gene are MNHEY and SMNVEV (reference sequence). The CDR3 loop spans 14 amino acids. V was clipped by 5 bases and J by 4 bases, with 12 bases between them. The CDR3 bases are TGTGCCAGCAGTGATAACAGACCGAATCAGCCCCAGCATTTT. It translates to CASSDNRPNQPQHF.

This clonotype was seen at least ten times. The chain joins TRBV24-1 to TRBJ2-3, with D perhaps assigned TRBD1 or TRBD2 (5 bases each). Per germline, CDR1 KGHDR and CDR2 SFDVKD. The length of the CDR3 is 16 residues. V dropped 2 bases and J dropped 2 bases, with 13 bases sitting between them. The CDR3, as DNA: TGTGCCACCAGTGATTCTAAGGGACCGCTCACAGATACGCAGTATTTT. Translating gives CATSDSKGPLTDTQYF.

In its sample, this clonotype ranks as medium-sized. V gene TRBV19 combines with J gene TRBJ2-6; D remains ambiguous. Trimming removed 4 bases from V and 0 bases from J, with 4 bases in between. Germline V CDR1 and CDR2: LNHDA, SQIVND (reference sequence). The CDR3 consists of 14 residues. CDR3 bases: TGTGCCAGTAGTACTCGCTCTGGGGCCAACGTCCTGACTTTC. It codes for CASSTRSGANVLTF.

Ten or more counts support this clonotype. The genes are TRBV6-1 and TRBJ2-7, with 10 bases aligning to TRBD2. The CDR3 is 15 residues long. Per the germline V gene, CDR1 is MNHNS and CDR2 is SASEGT. Trimming removed 3 bases from V and 4 bases from J; junction bases left unmatched: 6. CDR3 sequence: CASSDRASGGYEQYF. The DNA for the CDR3 is TGTGCCAGCAGTGATCGGGCTAGCGGGGGATACGAGCAGTACTTC.